This T cell receptor beta chain was found in a study of persistence of HIV-infected CD4 T cells. The stimulus was an HIV-1 Gag 15-mer peptide pool, around 1.1 ug/peptide/mL. Sorted nonresponding memory CD4+ T cells were CD40L-negative, CD69-negative, CD45RO-high. Donors were HIV-1-infected adults who began suppressive ART during chronic infection. CD4+ T cell counts exceeded 400 cells/uL; CMV serology was positive. Germline-derived CDR1 and CDR2 are SEHNR and FQNEAQ (reference sequence). This CDR3 has 15 amino acids. V shed 2 bases and J shed 7 bases, with 15 bases lying between them. Findings and limits, study-wide: Compared with CD3/CD28-stimulated cells, CMV- and Gag-responding cells showed lower TCRbeta richness.

A note on this clone: Its antigen is unknown.

This was the immunoSEQ version 4 assay in survey mode. Only in-frame clones appear in the TCRdb table, and some are missing; sequencing was by immunoSEQ multiplex PCR. The sample gives about 40,000 clones, roughly 84% of which show up once; around 5.4% is in the top ten. The chain recombines TRBV7-9 with TRBJ2-1; the D gene is possibly TRBD2 (6 bases). The starting material was cultured CD4+ T cells from PBMCs, obtained from a patient who received antiretroviral therapy. The sequence was collected from an adult with HIV. The donor label of this sample is uncertain. Here the CDR3 DNA reads TGTGCCAGCAGCTTAAGGGGTCCGGCGGGAAATGAGCAGTTCTTC. As protein: CASSLRGPAGNEQFF.